This entry is about one TCR beta chain. No antigen is known for it. TCRdb called the RT-PCR reads again in MiXCR, with one record for every CDR3 protein. The data contain 170,000 or so distinct CDR3 sequences, about 11% of them seen just once; the ten biggest clones take up about a third. V was shortened by 6 bases and J by 4 bases, with 12 bases between the two germline ends. The CDR3 extends over 13 amino acids. The record originates from a study of response to subunit inactivated influenza vaccine. Regarding the study as a whole: Authors suggested few new T cells are recruited by each seasonal influenza vaccination.

The J gene is TRBJ2-5, the V gene TRBV12-3 or TRBV12-4; D unclear. Sequencing used CD8+ T cells sorted from PBMCs, obtained 23 months after vaccination. The clonotype comes from a man between 50 and 75 years old who received an inactivated influenza vaccine. In DNA, the CDR3 is TGTGCCAGCAGCCCCGCTGGGCGAGAGACCCAGTACTTC. It translates to CASSPAGRETQYF.